These 9 T cell receptor beta chains were all obtained from the same sample, sequenced in a study of T cells in Graves' hyperthyroidism and ophthalmopathy. Researchers amplified the TCR beta CDR3 regions from RNA transcripts. With the HTBI primer set, the TCR CDR3 went through a first round of RT-PCR. TCRdb re-derived calls from the multiplex PCR reads in MiXCR, one entry per CDR3 protein. The sample lists about 560,000 distinct CDR3 sequences, around 15% occurring once. Sequenced input: blood. These TCRs come from a woman in her thirties or forties with Graves' hyperthyroidism.

This clonotype has ten or more counts. The chain employs TRBV7-9 and TRBJ1-1; 7 bases agree with TRBD1. The CDR3 has 14 residues. Germline CDR1 is SEHNR and CDR2 is FQNEAQ (reference sequence). The V segment lost 5 bases and the J segment 5 bases; nucleotides outside the gene matches: 8. The chain's CDR3 is CASSPDRALTEAFF. CDR3 in DNA: TGTGCCAGCAGCCCCGACAGGGCTCTTACTGAAGCTTTCTTT.

There are a few counts of this clonotype. The chain uses TRBV20-1 and TRBJ2-5; possibly TRBD1 or TRBD2 for D (6 bases each). Trimming cost V 3 bases and J 1 base, with 9 bases left between them. The germline gives CDR1 DFQATT, CDR2 SNEGSKA (reference sequence). CDR3 length equals 13 residues. The CDR3 DNA reads as TGCAGTGCTAGCGGGGGCTCCCAAGAGACCCAGTACTTC. Amino acids: CSASGGSQETQYF.

CDR3 DNA sequence: TGTGCCAGCAGCGCCCCGCGGGGGACACGACCGATCACAGATACGCAGTATTTT. Amino acid sequence: CASSAPRGTRPITDTQYF. V is TRBV12-3 or TRBV12-4 and J is TRBJ2-3; tentatively, D is TRBD2 (7 bases). The CDR3 extends over 18 amino acids. The V end was cut by 6 bases, the J end by 2 bases, with 24 bases between.

This clonotype was picked up many times. The chain uses TRBV7-2 and TRBJ2-7, with 10 bases fitting TRBD2. The CDR3 has 17 amino acids. Per the germline V gene, CDR1 is SGHTA and CDR2 is FQGNSA. J gave up 3 bases and V 5 bases, and 13 bases lay outside the gene matches. In DNA form, the CDR3 reads TGTGCCAGCAGCCGATACACTTCTAGCGGGAGTCACTACGAGCAGTACTTC. It is translated as CASSRYTSSGSHYEQYF.

The genes are TRBV7-3 and TRBJ2-3; tentative D call: TRBD2 (6 bases). The length of the CDR3 is 14 residues. The ends were cut back, 4 bases at V and 4 bases at J, with 12 bases in the middle. Germline values: CDR1 SGHTA, CDR2 FQGTGA. The DNA of the CDR3 is TGTGCCAGCAGCTATCGGGACTCGGCAGATACGCAGTATTTT. Protein: CASSYRDSADTQYF.

This chain uses TRBV14 with TRBJ1-3, with D unresolved. Trimming stripped 0 bases from V and 4 bases from J, with 10 bases between. Germline assignment: CDR1 SGHDN and CDR2 FVKESK. This CDR3 comprises 15 residues. CDR3 DNA sequence: TGTGCCAGCAGCCAAGATGGTAACCCGGGAAACACCATATATTTT. Amino acid sequence: CASSQDGNPGNTIYF.

This clonotype showed up many times. The gene calls are TRBV28 and TRBJ2-5, with TRBD1 matching over 9 bases. CDR1 and CDR2 (germline): MDHEN, SYDVKM. The V and J ends lost 5 bases and 14 bases, in that order; junction bases with no gene match: 9. The CDR3 loop spans 12 amino acids. The CDR3 DNA sequence: TGTGCCAGCAGTCAGGGGACAGGGCAGGCCTACTTC. This gives the protein CASSQGTGQAYF.

This clonotype occurred many times. This chain uses TRBV28 with TRBJ2-3; D is ambiguous. From germline, CDR1 is MDHEN and CDR2 SYDVKM. The CDR3 runs 15 residues. V dropped 1 base and J dropped 7 bases, with 15 bases sitting between them. CDR3 region: CASSLSPIRSNTQYF. The CDR3 bases are TGTGCCAGCAGTTTATCACCCATCAGATCGAATACGCAGTATTTT.

This clonotype was seen repeatedly, ten times or more. The V and J genes are TRBV2 and TRBJ1-3; D is ambiguous. V was pared by 6 bases and J by 1 base, with 10 bases between. The CDR3 has 14 amino acids. Germline CDR1 SNHLY, CDR2 FYNNEI. The CDR3 DNA is TGTGCCAGCAGCACGCCAGAGTCTGGAAACACCATATATTTT. Protein product: CASSTPESGNTIYF. Looking up the rest from reference TRBV2 and TRBJ1-3 gives the full variable domain: EPEVTQTPSHQVTQMGQEVILRCVPISNHLYFYWYRQILGQKVEFLVSFYNNEISEKSEIFDDQFSVERPDGSNFTLKIRSTKLEDSAMYFCASSTPESGNTIYFGEGSWLTVV.